This T cell receptor beta chain was recovered during a study of blood T cell repertoires in COVID-19 (dated by TCRdb to about 2020). Turning to the overall study: Samples covering the acute and convalescent phases of COVID-19 were provided by collaborators in the United States, Italy and Spain. The prospective study material was composed of cDNA or gDNA derived from T cells, B-cell-depleted T cells, or PBMCs. Deeply sampled blood TCRbeta repertoires from subjects exposed to, actively infected with, or recovered from COVID-19 were included in the dataset. The repertoires were released in a freely available public database meant as a resource for research on the immune response to SARS-CoV-2. Samples were obtained from the ongoing ImmuneRACE study (first 160 participants) and from about 1,300 subjects provided by 6 global collaborators. The sample metadata nearly always contained a de-identified subject ID, COVID-19 status, age in years and sex. Where HLA class I and class II types were available, the types were taken from metadata supplied by the sample provider, not from assay-based typing. Points the paper makes about the study in general: Clinical and demographic metadata were provided uncurated, with the amount varying by source and participant.

Each collaborating institution followed its own protocols to collect whole blood in K2EDTA tubes. For TCRbeta analysis, collaborators shipped samples in one of three forms: frozen whole blood, isolated PBMCs, or DNA extracted from either of those sample types. As for this clone: Its target antigen remains unknown. The input lacks base qualities; no much larger clone sits a single base away.

TCRbeta CDR3 regions were amplified from genomic DNA by means of the immunoSEQ Assay, a bias-controlled multiplex PCR. Processing in the source paper ran as follows. Within the assay, amplification of reference gene primers was used to estimate how many nucleated cells each sample contained. To quantify the absolute abundance of each unique TCRbeta CDR3 rearrangement, sequence reads were collapsed and filtered. For each sample, productive Simpson clonality was calculated as the square root of Simpson's diversity index over productive rearrangements. Imported from immuneACCESS, the table was reduced by TCRdb to in-frame sequences with V and J called. These copies leave out some clones; in studies compared against another copy, an unresolved V gene accounts for under half, and the cause of the remainder is not known. Clone size and V and J calls were adopted from that table, with D and trimming inferred from the DNA. The sample includes 200,000 to 250,000 clones, with about 87% observed a single time. Of the sample, more than 6.5% is held by the ten largest clones.

From the cysteine up to the phenylalanine, the CDR3 has a length of 13 residues. CDR3 DNA is the only sequence kept; it has 39 bases, read in frame from the first base. Relative to germline, V is 4 bases shorter and J is 1 base shorter, with 7 bases between their ends. CDR1 is given as SGHAT and CDR2 as FQNNGV, both from the germline V gene. This chain is built from TRBV11-2 and TRBJ1-1; no D gene can be assigned with confidence. The specimen was peripheral blood. This sequence originates from a woman between 65 and 79 years old with active or convalescent COVID-19. The bases are TGTGCCAGCAGCTCGACACCGAACACTGAAGCTTTCTTT. Translated, it gives CASSSTPNTEAFF.